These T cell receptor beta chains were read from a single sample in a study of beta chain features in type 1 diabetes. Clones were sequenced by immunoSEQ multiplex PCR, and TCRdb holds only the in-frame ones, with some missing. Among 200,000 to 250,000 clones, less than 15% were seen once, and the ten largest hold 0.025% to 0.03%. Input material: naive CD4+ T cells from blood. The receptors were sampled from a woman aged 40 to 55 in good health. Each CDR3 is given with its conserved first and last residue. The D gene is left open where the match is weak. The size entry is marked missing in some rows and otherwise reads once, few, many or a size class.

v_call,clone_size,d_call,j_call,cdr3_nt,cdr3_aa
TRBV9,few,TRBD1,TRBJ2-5,TGTGCCAGCAGCGCTGGACAGGGAAAAGAGACCCAGTACTTC,CASSAGQGKETQYF
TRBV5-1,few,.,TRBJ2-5,TGCGCCAGCAGCTCACAACAAGAGACCCAGTACTTC,CASSSQQETQYF
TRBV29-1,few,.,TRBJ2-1,TGCAGCCCGGCAGGGGCTAACCCAAGTGAGCAGTTCTTC,CSPAGANPSEQFF
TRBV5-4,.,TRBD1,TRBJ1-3,TGTGCCAGCAGCTCCACAGGGGGCTCTGGAAACACCATATATTTT,CASSSTGGSGNTIYF
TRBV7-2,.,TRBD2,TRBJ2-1,TGTGCCAGCAGCGCCGGGACTTCGGGGGGTGAGCAGTTCTTC,CASSAGTSGGEQFF
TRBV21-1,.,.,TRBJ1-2,TGTGCCAGCAGCCCCTCCGGGGGGGCGGATGGCTACACCTTC,CASSPSGGADGYTF
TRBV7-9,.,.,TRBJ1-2,TGTGCCAGCAGCCAGAACCAGGGGCGAGGTGGCTACACCTTC,CASSQNQGRGGYTF
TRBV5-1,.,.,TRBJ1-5,TGCGCCAGCAGCTTCGACAGAAATCAGCCCCAGCATTTT,CASSFDRNQPQHF
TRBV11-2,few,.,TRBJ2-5,TGTGCCAGCAGCCAGAAACAAGAGACCCAGTACTTC,CASSQKQETQYF
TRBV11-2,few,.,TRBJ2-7,TGTGCCAGCAGCTTAGTCGGTACTGGACAGCTTAAGGACTACGAGCAGTACTTC,CASSLVGTGQLKDYEQYF
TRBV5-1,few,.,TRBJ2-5,TGCGCCAGCAGCTACGACCCGACCGTGGAGGAGACCCAGTACTTC,CASSYDPTVEETQYF
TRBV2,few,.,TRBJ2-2,TGTGCCAGCACCCCGGAGGCTGGGAACACCGGGGAGCTGTTTTTT,CASTPEAGNTGELFF
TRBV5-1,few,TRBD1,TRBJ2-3,TGCGCCAGCAGCACCGGGACAGGGAGACCCACAGATACGCAGTATTTT,CASSTGTGRPTDTQYF
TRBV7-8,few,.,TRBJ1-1,TGTGCCAGCAGCCTCAATACAGGGTCGGGGAACACTGAAGCTTTCTTT,CASSLNTGSGNTEAFF
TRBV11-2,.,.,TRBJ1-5,TGTGCCAGCAGCCTCTCTGGGGCCAATCAGCCCCAGCATTTT,CASSLSGANQPQHF
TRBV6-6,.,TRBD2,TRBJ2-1,TGTGCCAGCACAATAGCGGGGGGGCCTCACAATGAGCAGTTCTTC,CASTIAGGPHNEQFF
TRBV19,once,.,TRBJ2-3,TGTGCCAGGCACAGGGATGAGACAGATACGCAGTATTTT,CARHRDETDTQYF
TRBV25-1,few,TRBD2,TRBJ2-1,TGTGCCAGCGGCATGGCGGGGGGCAATGAGCAGTTCTTC,CASGMAGGNEQFF
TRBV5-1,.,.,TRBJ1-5,TGCGCCAGCAGCTTGGGCGAACGTAGCAATCAGCCCCAGCATTTT,CASSLGERSNQPQHF
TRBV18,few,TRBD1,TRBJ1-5,TGTGCCAGCTCACCCGGGACAGGGGTTTATAGCAATCAGCCCCAGCATTTT,CASSPGTGVYSNQPQHF
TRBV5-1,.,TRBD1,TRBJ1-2,TGCGCCAGCAGCTTGGACGGACAGGGTTTTAACTATGGCTACACCTTC,CASSLDGQGFNYGYTF
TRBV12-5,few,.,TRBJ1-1,TGTGCTAGTGGCCCCCCAGGGTTCGTGAACACTGAAGCTTTCTTT,CASGPPGFVNTEAFF
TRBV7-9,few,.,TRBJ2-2,TGTGCCAGCAGCCTATCGCCCGGGGTAGCACCGAACACCGGGGAGCTGTTTTTT,CASSLSPGVAPNTGELFF
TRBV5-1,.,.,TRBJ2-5,TGCGCCAGCAGCTTGGGGGTTGGACTCGGACAAGAGACCCAGTACTTC,CASSLGVGLGQETQYF
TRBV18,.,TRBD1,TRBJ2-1,TGTGCCAGCTCACCGGGACAGGGCTTCAATGAGCAGTTCTTC,CASSPGQGFNEQFF
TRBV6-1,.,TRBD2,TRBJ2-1,TGTGCCAGCAGCGAGTCAGCGGGGGGGCCGGGACCGCAGTTCTTC,CASSESAGGPGPQFF
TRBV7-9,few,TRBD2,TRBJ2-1,TGTGCCAGCAGCTTAGCTGGCGGGGGGCCCTACAATGAGCAGTTCTTC,CASSLAGGGPYNEQFF
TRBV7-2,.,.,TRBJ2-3,TGTGCCAGCAGCTTAGCGGGGGCCGGCACAGATACGCAGTATTTT,CASSLAGAGTDTQYF
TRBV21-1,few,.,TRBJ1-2,TGTGCCAGCAGCGCCCAGGGGCGGTTGAGCTATGGCTACACCTTC,CASSAQGRLSYGYTF
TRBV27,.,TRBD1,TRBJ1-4,TGTGCCAGCAGTTTATCGGGACAGGGTAATGAAAAACTGTTTTTT,CASSLSGQGNEKLFF
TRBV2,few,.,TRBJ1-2,TGTGCCAGCAGTGACAGGGGTGGTTATGGCTACACCTTC,CASSDRGGYGYTF
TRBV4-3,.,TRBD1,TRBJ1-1,TGCGCCAGCAGCCAAGCGGTAGGGCAGGGGGTCTTGAACACTGAAGCTTTCTTT,CASSQAVGQGVLNTEAFF
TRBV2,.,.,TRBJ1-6,TGTGCCAGCAGTGGGTCAGGAACCGTTAATTCACCCCTCCACTTT,CASSGSGTVNSPLHF
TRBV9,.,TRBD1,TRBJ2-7,TGTGCCAGCAGCTCGGCGACAGGGCCTTCCTACGAGCAGTACTTC,CASSSATGPSYEQYF
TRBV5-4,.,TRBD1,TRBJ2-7,TGTGCCAGCAGCTTCCCGGGACAGGCTGTCGGCGAGCAGTACTTC,CASSFPGQAVGEQYF
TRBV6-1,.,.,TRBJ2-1,TGTGCCAGCAGTGAAGGGCGGGACTGGTACTTAGAGCAGTTCTTC,CASSEGRDWYLEQFF
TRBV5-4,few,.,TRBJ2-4,TGTGCCAGCAGCTTCTGGGACTCCCCGGGGGCCAAAAACATTCAGTACTTC,CASSFWDSPGAKNIQYF
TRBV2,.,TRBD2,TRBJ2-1,TGTGCCAGCAGTGATGGAGCGGGGCTCTCCTACAATGAGCAGTTCTTC,CASSDGAGLSYNEQFF
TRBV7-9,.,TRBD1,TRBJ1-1,TGTGCCAGCAGCTTTGGCGGACCCGGACAGGGCACTGAAGCTTTCTTT,CASSFGGPGQGTEAFF
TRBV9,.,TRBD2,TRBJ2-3,TGTGCCAGCAGCGGGCTGGGACTAGCGGGGGGCCTTAGCACAGATACGCAGTATTTT,CASSGLGLAGGLSTDTQYF
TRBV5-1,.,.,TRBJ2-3,TGCGCCAGCAGCTTTACAGGGAATAGCCTCACAGATACGCAGTATTTT,CASSFTGNSLTDTQYF
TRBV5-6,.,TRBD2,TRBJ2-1,TGTGCCAGCAGTTCTCCGGGACTAGCGGGGGGGCCTTCCTACAATGAGCAGTTCTTC,CASSSPGLAGGPSYNEQFF
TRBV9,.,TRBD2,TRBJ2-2,TGTGCCAGCAGTCGCGGGGGGGTGAACACCGGGGAGCTGTTTTTT,CASSRGGVNTGELFF
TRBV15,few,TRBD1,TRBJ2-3,TGTGCCACCAGCGTAAGCGGGACAGGGAGCACAGATACGCAGTATTTT,CATSVSGTGSTDTQYF
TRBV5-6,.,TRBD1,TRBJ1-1,TGTGCCAGCAGCTTGGCCGGGACAGTCTGGTGGGCTTTCTTT,CASSLAGTVWWAFF
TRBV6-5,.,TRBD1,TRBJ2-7,TGTGCCAGCAGTTACTCCCCGGGACAGGAGCAGTACTTC,CASSYSPGQEQYF
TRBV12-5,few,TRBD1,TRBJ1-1,TGTGCTAGTGGACGTAGAAGGGACAGAAACACTGAAGCTTTCTTT,CASGRRRDRNTEAFF
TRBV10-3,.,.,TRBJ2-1,TGTGCCATCAGTGAAGTGGGGAGCTCCTACAATGAGCAGTTCTTC,CAISEVGSSYNEQFF
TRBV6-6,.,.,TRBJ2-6,TGTGCCAGCAGTTCGGGGGACCGCTCTGGGGCCAACGTCCTGACTTTC,CASSSGDRSGANVLTF
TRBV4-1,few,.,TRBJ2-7,TGCGCCAGCAGTCATCCCGGCCTAGTCTACGAGCAGTACTTC,CASSHPGLVYEQYF
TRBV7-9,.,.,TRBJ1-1,TGTGCCAGCAGCTCTCGACAGTCGGTAACTGAAGCTTTCTTT,CASSSRQSVTEAFF
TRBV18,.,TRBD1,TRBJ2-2,TGTGCCAGCTCACCACCAGGACAGGGAACCGGGGAGCTGTTTTTT,CASSPPGQGTGELFF
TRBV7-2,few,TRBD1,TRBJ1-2,TGTGCCAGCAGCTTTGGGACAGGTTCTAACTATGGCTACACCTTC,CASSFGTGSNYGYTF
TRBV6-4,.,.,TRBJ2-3,TGTGCCAGCAGTGACTCGAGAACAGATACGCAGTATTTT,CASSDSRTDTQYF